The rows below give T cell receptor beta chains drawn from one sample of a study of cytomegalovirus exposure and HLA in healthy donors. The protocol was immunoSEQ multiplex PCR, while the TCRdb copy is restricted to in-frame clones and leaves out a portion. In the table there are around 190,000 clones, 80% to 90% of which are singletons. The sequencing input was PBMCs. These TCRs come from a girl aged 2 to 9 in good health and CMV-seropositive. CDR3s include the opening cysteine and the closing phenylalanine or tryptophan. A D gene is named only where the DNA matches it firmly. Expanded clones get a size class; other rows say once, few or many, or leave the size out.

d_call	v_call	clone_size	j_call	cdr3_aa	cdr3_nt
-	TRBV5-8	few	TRBJ1-1	CASSLTVNTEAFF	TGTGCCAGCAGCTTAACAGTGAACACTGAAGCTTTCTTT
TRBD1	TRBV30	-	TRBJ1-6	CAWERRQGSYNSPLHF	TGTGCCTGGGAAAGAAGACAGGGGTCCTATAATTCACCCCTCCACTTT
TRBD1	TRBV6-6	-	TRBJ1-2	CASSGADRGRLGYTF	TGTGCCAGCAGTGGGGCGGACAGGGGGCGACTTGGCTACACCTTC
-	TRBV5-1	-	TRBJ2-2	CASSSLAPNTGELFF	TGCGCCAGCAGCTCCCTAGCCCCGAACACCGGGGAGCTGTTTTTT
-	TRBV29-1	-	TRBJ2-7	CSVSSGAYEQYF	TGCAGCGTGAGCTCAGGGGCCTACGAGCAGTACTTC
-	TRBV19	-	TRBJ1-1	CASSTRGGTEAFF	TGTGCCAGTAGTACTAGAGGGGGCACTGAAGCTTTCTTT
TRBD2	TRBV7-9	-	TRBJ2-7	CASIGPTPGGYEQYF	TGTGCCAGCATCGGTCCTACCCCGGGAGGGTACGAGCAGTACTTC
TRBD1	TRBV9	once	TRBJ2-4	CASSATGSHIQYF	TGTGCCAGCAGCGCGACAGGGTCGCACATTCAGTACTTC
TRBD1	TRBV6-1	-	TRBJ1-6	CASPGQINSPLHF	TGTGCCAGCCCGGGACAGATTAATTCACCCCTCCACTTT
-	TRBV11-2	-	TRBJ2-7	CASSPSYEQYF	TGTGCCAGCAGCCCATCCTACGAGCAGTACTTC
-	TRBV14	-	TRBJ2-2	CASRRQVTGELFF	TGTGCCAGCAGGCGACAGGTCACCGGGGAGCTGTTTTTT
-	TRBV30	few	TRBJ1-1	CAWGTGRVTEAFF	TGTGCCTGGGGAACAGGGCGGGTCACTGAAGCTTTCTTT
TRBD2	TRBV18	-	TRBJ2-1	CASSLTTQRGDEQFF	TGTGCCAGCTCACTAACCACTCAGCGGGGTGATGAGCAGTTCTTC
-	TRBV9	-	TRBJ2-5	CASSPRRDQETQYF	TGTGCCAGCAGCCCTCGCCGGGACCAAGAGACCCAGTACTTC
TRBD1	TRBV6-1	once	TRBJ1-5	CASRRQGNQPQHF	TGTGCCAGCAGAAGACAGGGTAATCAGCCCCAGCATTTT
TRBD2	TRBV10-3	once	TRBJ2-1	CAISESVTSGLNEQFF	TGTGCCATCAGTGAGTCGGTGACTAGCGGTTTGAATGAGCAGTTCTTC
TRBD2	TRBV6-1	few	TRBJ2-3	CASSEASGSGTQYF	TGTGCCAGCAGTGAAGCAAGCGGGAGCGGTACGCAGTATTTT